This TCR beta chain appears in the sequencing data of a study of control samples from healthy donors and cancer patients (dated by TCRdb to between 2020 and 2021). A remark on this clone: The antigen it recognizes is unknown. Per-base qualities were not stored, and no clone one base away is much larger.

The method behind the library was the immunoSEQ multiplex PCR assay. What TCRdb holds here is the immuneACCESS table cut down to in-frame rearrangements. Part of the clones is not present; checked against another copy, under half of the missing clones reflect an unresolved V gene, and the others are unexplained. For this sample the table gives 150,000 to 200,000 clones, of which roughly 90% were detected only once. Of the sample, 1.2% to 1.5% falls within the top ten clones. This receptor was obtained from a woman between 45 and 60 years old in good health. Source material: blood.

The CDR3 region: CASSWGGSNYGYTF. Here is the DNA: TGTGCCAGCAGCTGGGGGGGATCTAACTATGGCTACACCTTC. In this chain, TRBV7-2 is recombined with TRBJ1-2; TRBD1 is perhaps the D gene, given 5 matching bases. The germline V gene supplies CDR1 SGHTA and CDR2 FQGNSA. The CDR3 goes from the cysteine to the phenylalanine over 14 residues. Just CDR3 DNA is preserved here, 42 bases in frame from base 1. Trimming removed 4 bases from V and 0 bases from J, leaving 9 bases between the germline ends.